Listed here is a single TCR beta chain. Its cognate antigen is unknown. Oncomine TCR Beta short-read sequencing was applied to DNA from cultured CD4+ T cells. TCRdb re-called the PCR reads with MiXCR, one entry per CDR3 protein. The table shows approximately 13,000 distinct CDR3 sequences, with approximately 75% occurring only once. The CDR3 spans 12 residues. Trimming removed 9 bases at V and 6 bases at J, with 14 bases between. The data originate from a study of vaccination and CD4 T cells after COVID-19. Treatment given: 10-day PBMC culture with coronavirus spike peptide pools or control peptides (ViraFEST assay). About 1.8 million PBMCs went into each well for culture with around 9.2 IU/ml IL-2 and 10 ug/ml peptide pools.

The receptor was derived from a human donor who had recovered from COVID-19. Sequences were obtained from CD4+ T cells from blood, cultured in vitro. The V and J genes are TRBV12-3 or TRBV12-4 and TRBJ2-5; a weak D match, TRBD2 (5 bases). CDR3 bases: TGTGCCAGTTTGGGTGGGAGTCAGACCCAGTACTTC. Amino acid sequence: CASLGGSQTQYF.